The clone carrying this T cell receptor beta chain was seen just once. Antigen unknown. Sequenced by immunoSEQ multiplex PCR; TCRdb stores in-frame clones only, minus some. The repertoire includes 75,000 to 85,000 clones, over 75% of them detected once, and about 0.6% sits in the top ten. The data are from a study of a mutant IDH1 vaccine in newly diagnosed glioma. Study-wide context: Patients, over weeks 1, 3, 5, 7, 11, 15, 19 and 23, received a total of eight vaccinations. It was radiotherapy, temozolomide, or both that patients received previously, with most receiving both.

Trimming at V came to 4 bases and at J to 1 base, leaving 6 bases not matched to a gene. Germline V gene data show CDR1 as LNHDA and CDR2 as SQIVND (reference sequence). The CDR3 has 15 amino acids. The time point here: week 5, during vaccination. In every dose of vaccine, 300 ug of mutant IDH1 20-mer peptide was given alongside topical imiquimod. The TCR originated in a woman aged 45 to 65 with glioma. The starting material was PBMCs, obtained from a glioma patient whose treatment included an IDH1 peptide vaccine. J is TRBJ1-1 and V is TRBV19; 7 bases are shared with TRBD1. CDR3 protein: CASSTPTGTNTEAFF. In DNA, the CDR3 is TGTGCCAGTAGTACTCCGACAGGGACGAACACTGAAGCTTTCTTT. The full variable domain, with the rest looked up from reference TRBV19 and TRBJ1-1, is DGGITQSPKYLFRKEGQNVTLSCEQNLNHDAMYWYRQDPGQGLRLIYYSQIVNDFQKGDIAEGYSVSREKKESFPLTVTSAQKNPTAFYLCASSTPTGTNTEAFFGQGTRLTVV.